The rows below give T cell receptor beta chains drawn from one sample of a study of CD8 T cells in ankylosing spondylitis. TCRdb recomputed calls from the 5' RACE reads with MiXCR, one row per CDR3 protein. The sample shows 500,000 or so distinct CDR3 sequences, 5.3% of them seen only once. The sequenced material came from blood, either unsorted or a sorted T cell fraction (not recorded which). The receptors stem from a male donor with ankylosing spondylitis. The CDR3 runs from the conserved cysteine through the conserved F or W. Fields, in order: V gene, clone size, D gene, J gene, CDR3 length, CDR3 protein, CDR3 DNA. A D gene is named only where the DNA matches it firmly. Rows give clone size only sometimes, using once, few, many, or a class for an expanded clone.

v_gene: TRBV11-2
abundance: many
d_gene: -
j_gene: TRBJ2-3
len: 16
CDR3aa: CASSPEERVSTDTQYF
CDR3nt: TGTGCCAGCAGCCCCGAGGAAAGAGTAAGCACAGATACGCAGTATTTT

v_gene: TRBV28
abundance: many
d_gene: -
j_gene: TRBJ1-1
len: 14
CDR3aa: CASRLAQVNTEAFF
CDR3nt: TGTGCCAGCCGCTTGGCACAGGTGAACACTGAAGCTTTCTTT

v_gene: TRBV12-3/TRBV12-4
abundance: many
d_gene: -
j_gene: TRBJ1-5
len: 13
CDR3aa: CASSWGVAQPQHF
CDR3nt: TGTGCCAGCAGTTGGGGGGTAGCGCAGCCCCAGCATTTT

v_gene: TRBV15
abundance: few
d_gene: -
j_gene: TRBJ1-2
len: 15
CDR3aa: CATSRDNGPERGYTF
CDR3nt: TGTGCCACCAGCAGAGATAATGGCCCGGAAAGGGGCTACACCTTC

v_gene: TRBV11-2
abundance: many
d_gene: -
j_gene: TRBJ1-5
len: 13
CDR3aa: CASSSQGRQPQHF
CDR3nt: TGTGCCAGCAGCTCCCAGGGCCGGCAGCCCCAGCATTTT

v_gene: TRBV7-6
abundance: many
d_gene: -
j_gene: TRBJ1-6
len: 18
CDR3aa: CASSLVLRTSSYNSPLHF
CDR3nt: TGTGCCAGCAGCTTAGTTCTGAGGACTAGCTCCTATAATTCACCCCTCCACTTT

v_gene: TRBV5-1
abundance: few
d_gene: TRBD1
j_gene: TRBJ2-3
len: 18
CDR3aa: CASSSTGTGGASTDTQYF
CDR3nt: TGCGCCAGCAGCTCGACCGGGACAGGGGGCGCGTCCACAGATACGCAGTATTTT

v_gene: TRBV7-2
abundance: few
d_gene: -
j_gene: TRBJ2-5
len: 13
CDR3aa: CASRGARRETQYF
CDR3nt: TGTGCCAGCAGGGGGGCGAGGAGAGAGACCCAGTACTTC

v_gene: TRBV6-1
abundance: many
d_gene: -
j_gene: TRBJ2-3
len: 13
CDR3aa: CAVGVAALDTQYF
CDR3nt: TGTGCCGTCGGAGTAGCGGCGCTAGATACGCAGTATTTT

v_gene: TRBV7-9
abundance: -
d_gene: -
j_gene: TRBJ2-5
len: 13
CDR3aa: CATPRPGGETQYF
CDR3nt: TGTGCCACCCCCCGGCCCGGTGGGGAGACCCAGTACTTC

v_gene: TRBV18
abundance: many
d_gene: -
j_gene: TRBJ2-5
len: 14
CDR3aa: CASSPPSGSETQYF
CDR3nt: TGTGCCAGCTCACCACCGAGTGGAAGCGAGACCCAGTACTTC

v_gene: TRBV20-1
abundance: many
d_gene: -
j_gene: TRBJ2-5
len: 14
CDR3aa: CSATPLVGRETQYF
CDR3nt: TGCAGTGCTACGCCCCTTGTGGGACGGGAGACCCAGTACTTC

v_gene: TRBV28
abundance: few
d_gene: -
j_gene: TRBJ2-1
len: 14
CDR3aa: CANSHRTRNNEQFF
CDR3nt: TGTGCCAACTCGCATCGGACGCGGAACAATGAGCAGTTCTTC

v_gene: TRBV20-1
abundance: -
d_gene: TRBD1
j_gene: TRBJ1-2
len: 14
CDR3aa: CSAGGDRGFYGYTF
CDR3nt: TGCAGTGCTGGCGGGGACAGAGGATTCTATGGCTACACCTTC

v_gene: TRBV7-9
abundance: many
d_gene: TRBD1
j_gene: TRBJ1-5
len: 14
CDR3aa: CASSHGQGFQPQHF
CDR3nt: TGTGCCAGCAGCCATGGACAGGGATTTCAGCCCCAGCATTTT

v_gene: TRBV20-1
abundance: few
d_gene: TRBD1
j_gene: TRBJ2-7
len: 17
CDR3aa: CSARDSIGTGLSYEQYF
CDR3nt: TGCAGTGCTAGAGATAGTATAGGGACAGGGCTTTCCTACGAGCAGTACTTC

v_gene: TRBV28
abundance: many
d_gene: TRBD2
j_gene: TRBJ2-5
len: 16
CDR3aa: CASNDLGTSGRETQYF
CDR3nt: TGTGCCAGTAATGATCTCGGGACTAGCGGGAGGGAGACCCAGTACTTC

v_gene: TRBV7-6
abundance: many
d_gene: TRBD2
j_gene: TRBJ2-3
len: 16
CDR3aa: CASSSRLAGYTDTQYF
CDR3nt: TGTGCCAGCAGCTCCCGACTAGCGGGGTACACAGATACGCAGTATTTT